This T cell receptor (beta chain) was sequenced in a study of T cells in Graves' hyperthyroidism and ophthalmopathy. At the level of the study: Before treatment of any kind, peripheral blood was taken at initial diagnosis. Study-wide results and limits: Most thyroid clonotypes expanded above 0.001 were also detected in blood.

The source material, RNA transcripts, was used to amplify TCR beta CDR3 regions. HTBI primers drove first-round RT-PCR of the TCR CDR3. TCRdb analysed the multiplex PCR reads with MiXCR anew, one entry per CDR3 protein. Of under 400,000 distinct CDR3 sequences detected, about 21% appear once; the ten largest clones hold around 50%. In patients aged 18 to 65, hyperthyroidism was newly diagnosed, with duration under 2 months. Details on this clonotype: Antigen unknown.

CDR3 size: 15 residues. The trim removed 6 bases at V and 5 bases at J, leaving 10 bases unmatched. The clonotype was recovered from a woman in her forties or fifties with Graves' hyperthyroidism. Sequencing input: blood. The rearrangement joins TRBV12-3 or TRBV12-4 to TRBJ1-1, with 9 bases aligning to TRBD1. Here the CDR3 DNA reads TGTGCCAGCAGATCTAGGGACAGGGAGGGTACTGAAGCTTTCTTT. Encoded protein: CASRSRDREGTEAFF.